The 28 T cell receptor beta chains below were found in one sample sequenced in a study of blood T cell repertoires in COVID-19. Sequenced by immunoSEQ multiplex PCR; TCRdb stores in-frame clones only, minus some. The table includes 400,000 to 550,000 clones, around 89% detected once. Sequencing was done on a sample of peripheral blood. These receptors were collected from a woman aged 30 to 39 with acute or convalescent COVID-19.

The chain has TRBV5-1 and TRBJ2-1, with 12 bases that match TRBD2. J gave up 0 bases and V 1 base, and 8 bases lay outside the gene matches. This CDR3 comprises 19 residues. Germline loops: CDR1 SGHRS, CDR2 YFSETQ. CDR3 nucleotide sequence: TGCGCCAGCAGCTTGTGGGCTAGCGGGGGGGCAGACTCCTACAATGAGCAGTTCTTC. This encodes CASSLWASGGADSYNEQFF.

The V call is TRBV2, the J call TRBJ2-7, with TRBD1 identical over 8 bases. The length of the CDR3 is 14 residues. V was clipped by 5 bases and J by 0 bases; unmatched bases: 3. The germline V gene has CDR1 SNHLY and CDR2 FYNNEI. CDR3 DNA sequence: TGTGCCAGCAGTTCGCAGGGGGCCTCCTACGAGCAGTACTTC. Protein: CASSSQGASYEQYF.

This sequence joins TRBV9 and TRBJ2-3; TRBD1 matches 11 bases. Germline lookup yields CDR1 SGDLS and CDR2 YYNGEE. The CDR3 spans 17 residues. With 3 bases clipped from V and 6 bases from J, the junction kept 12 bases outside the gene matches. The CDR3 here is CASSEEARTGGVDTQYF. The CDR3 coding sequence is TGTGCCAGCAGCGAAGAGGCTCGGACAGGGGGCGTGGATACGCAGTATTTT.

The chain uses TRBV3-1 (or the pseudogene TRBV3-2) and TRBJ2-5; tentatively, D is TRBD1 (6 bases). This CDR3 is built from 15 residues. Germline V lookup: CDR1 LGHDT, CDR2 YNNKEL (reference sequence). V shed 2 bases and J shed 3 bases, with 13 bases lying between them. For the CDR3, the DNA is TGTGCCAGCAGCCAATATTCAGGGGCCGAAGAGACCCAGTACTTC. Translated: CASSQYSGAEETQYF.

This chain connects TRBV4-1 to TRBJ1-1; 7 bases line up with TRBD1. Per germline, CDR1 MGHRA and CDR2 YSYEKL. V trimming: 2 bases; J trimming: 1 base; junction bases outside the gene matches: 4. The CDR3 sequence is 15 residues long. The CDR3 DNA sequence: TGCGCCAGCAGCCAAAACCGGGACAGGAACACTGAAGCTTTCTTT. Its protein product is CASSQNRDRNTEAFF.

CDR3 protein: CATSDFGPLRFADTQYF. The CDR3 DNA sequence: TGTGCCACCAGTGATTTTGGCCCCCTTCGTTTCGCAGATACGCAGTATTTT. The V and J genes are TRBV24-1 and TRBJ2-3; D is unresolved. There are 17 residues in the CDR3. CDR1 is KGHDR, CDR2 SFDVKD, per germline. V was pared by 1 base and J by 4 bases, with 17 bases between.

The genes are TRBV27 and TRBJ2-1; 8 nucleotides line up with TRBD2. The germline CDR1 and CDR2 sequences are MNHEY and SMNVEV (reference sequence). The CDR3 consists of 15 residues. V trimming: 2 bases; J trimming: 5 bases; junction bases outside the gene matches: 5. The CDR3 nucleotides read TGTGCCAGCAGTTTAATAGCGGGGAGAAACAATGAGCAGTTCTTC. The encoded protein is CASSLIAGRNNEQFF.

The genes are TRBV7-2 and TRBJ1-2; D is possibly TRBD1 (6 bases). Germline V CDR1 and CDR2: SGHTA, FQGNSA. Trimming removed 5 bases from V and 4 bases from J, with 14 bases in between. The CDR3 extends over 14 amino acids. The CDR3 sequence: CASSVGQGTYGYTF. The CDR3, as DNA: TGTGCCAGCAGCGTAGGGCAGGGGACCTATGGCTACACCTTC.

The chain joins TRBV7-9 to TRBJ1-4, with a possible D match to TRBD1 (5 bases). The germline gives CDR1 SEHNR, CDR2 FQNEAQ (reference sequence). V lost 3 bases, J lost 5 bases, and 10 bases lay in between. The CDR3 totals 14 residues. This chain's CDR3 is CASSLEEGNEKLFF. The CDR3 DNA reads TGTGCCAGCAGCTTGGAGGAGGGGAATGAAAAACTGTTTTTT. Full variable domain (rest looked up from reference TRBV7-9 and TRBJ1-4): DTGVSQNPRHKITKRGQNVTFRCDPISEHNRLYWYRQTLGQGPEFLTYFQNEAQLEKSRLLSDRFSAERPKGSFSTLEIQRTEQGDSAMYLCASSLEEGNEKLFFGSGTQLSVL.

The CDR3 region is CAISDARAATNEKLFF. CDR3 bases: TGTGCCATCAGTGATGCCAGGGCCGCAACTAATGAAAAACTGTTTTTT. The J gene is TRBJ1-4, the V gene TRBV10-3; perhaps TRBD1 as D (5 bases). V gave up 3 bases and J gave up 0 bases, with 11 bases separating them. CDR1 and CDR2 from the germline V gene are ENHRY and SYGVKD. This CDR3 comprises 16 residues.

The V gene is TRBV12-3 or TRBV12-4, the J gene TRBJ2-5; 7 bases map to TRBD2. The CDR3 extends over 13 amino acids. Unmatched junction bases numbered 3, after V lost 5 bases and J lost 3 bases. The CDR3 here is CASSPRGKETQYF. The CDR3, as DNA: TGTGCCAGCAGTCCGCGGGGGAAAGAGACCCAGTACTTC.

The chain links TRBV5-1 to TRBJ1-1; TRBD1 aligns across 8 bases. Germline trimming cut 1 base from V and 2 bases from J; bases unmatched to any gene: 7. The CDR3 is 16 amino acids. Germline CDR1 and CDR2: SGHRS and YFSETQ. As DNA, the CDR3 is TGCGCCAGCAGCTTGTCTGACAGGGGCAGTAACACTGAAGCTTTCTTT. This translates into CASSLSDRGSNTEAFF.

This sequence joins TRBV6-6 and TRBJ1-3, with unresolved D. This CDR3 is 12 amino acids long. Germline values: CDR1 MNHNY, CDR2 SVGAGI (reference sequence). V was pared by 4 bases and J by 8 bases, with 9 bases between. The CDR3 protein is CASSFRRDTIYF. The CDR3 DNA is TGTGCCAGCAGTTTTCGGAGAGACACCATATATTTT.

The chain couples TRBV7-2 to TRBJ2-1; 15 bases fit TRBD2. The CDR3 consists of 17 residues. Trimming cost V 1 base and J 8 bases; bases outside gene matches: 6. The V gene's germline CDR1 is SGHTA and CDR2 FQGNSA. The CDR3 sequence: CASSLGTSGGVYDEQFF. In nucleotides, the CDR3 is TGTGCCAGCAGCTTAGGGACTAGCGGGGGGGTTTACGATGAGCAGTTCTTC.

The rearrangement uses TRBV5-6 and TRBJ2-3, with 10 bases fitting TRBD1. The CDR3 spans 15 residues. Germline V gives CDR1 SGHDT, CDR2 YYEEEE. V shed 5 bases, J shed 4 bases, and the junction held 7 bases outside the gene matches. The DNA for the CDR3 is TGTGCCAGCAGTTCAGACAGGGGGCGCCCAGATACGCAGTATTTT. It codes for CASSSDRGRPDTQYF.

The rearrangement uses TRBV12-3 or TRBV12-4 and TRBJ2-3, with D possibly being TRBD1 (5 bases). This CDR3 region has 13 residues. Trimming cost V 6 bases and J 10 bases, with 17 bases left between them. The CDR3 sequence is CASSPRDGNAQYF. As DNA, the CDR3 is TGTGCCAGCAGCCCCAGGGATGGTAATGCGCAGTATTTT.

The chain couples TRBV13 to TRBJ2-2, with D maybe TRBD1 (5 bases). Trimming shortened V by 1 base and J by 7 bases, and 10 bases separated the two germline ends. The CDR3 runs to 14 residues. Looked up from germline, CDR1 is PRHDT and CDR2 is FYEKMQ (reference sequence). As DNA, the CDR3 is TGTGCCAGCAGCTTAGACAGGTCGATCGGGGAGCTGTTTTTT. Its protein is CASSLDRSIGELFF.

The CDR3 nucleotides read TGTGCCAGCAGCCAAACCTCGGGACTTACCTACGAGCAGTACTTC. This translates into CASSQTSGLTYEQYF. This chain links TRBV6-5 with TRBJ2-7, with a possible D match to TRBD2 (6 bases). The V gene's germline CDR1 is MNHEY and CDR2 SVGAGI. CDR3 length: 15 amino acids. Trimming took 6 bases from V and 2 from J, leaving 17 bases between them.

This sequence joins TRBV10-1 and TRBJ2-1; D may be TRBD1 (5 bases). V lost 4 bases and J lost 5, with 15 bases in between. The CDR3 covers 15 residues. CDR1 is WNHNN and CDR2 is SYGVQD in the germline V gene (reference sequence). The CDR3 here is CASSGKGLLDNEQFF. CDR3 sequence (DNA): TGCGCCAGCAGTGGTAAGGGGCTTCTTGACAATGAGCAGTTCTTC.

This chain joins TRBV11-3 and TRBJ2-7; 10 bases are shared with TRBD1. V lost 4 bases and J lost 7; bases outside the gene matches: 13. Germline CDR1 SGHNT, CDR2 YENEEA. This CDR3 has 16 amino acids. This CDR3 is CASSSYSGQGVEEQYF. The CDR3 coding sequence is TGTGCCAGCAGCTCCTACAGTGGACAGGGGGTGGAAGAGCAGTACTTC.

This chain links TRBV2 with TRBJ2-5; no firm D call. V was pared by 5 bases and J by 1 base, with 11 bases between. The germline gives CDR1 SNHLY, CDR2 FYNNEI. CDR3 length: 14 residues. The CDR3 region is CASSNSRVQETQYF. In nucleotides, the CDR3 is TGTGCCAGCAGTAACTCTAGAGTCCAAGAGACCCAGTACTTC.

The CDR3 nucleotides are TGCGCCAGCAGCCCCAGTTCGGGATTGCAAGAGACCCAGTACTTC. The encoded protein is CASSPSSGLQETQYF. The chain couples TRBV5-1 to TRBJ2-5; a weak D match, TRBD2 (5 bases). The CDR3 loop spans 15 amino acids. Germline V lookup: CDR1 SGHRS, CDR2 YFSETQ. Trimming pared 4 bases from V and 2 bases from J, leaving 15 bases between.

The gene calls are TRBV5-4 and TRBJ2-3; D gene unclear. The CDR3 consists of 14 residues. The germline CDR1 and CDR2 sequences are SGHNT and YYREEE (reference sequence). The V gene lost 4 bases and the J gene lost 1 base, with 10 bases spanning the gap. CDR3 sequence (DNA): TGTGCCAGCAGCCTCGCTATCCGCACAGATACGCAGTATTTT. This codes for CASSLAIRTDTQYF.

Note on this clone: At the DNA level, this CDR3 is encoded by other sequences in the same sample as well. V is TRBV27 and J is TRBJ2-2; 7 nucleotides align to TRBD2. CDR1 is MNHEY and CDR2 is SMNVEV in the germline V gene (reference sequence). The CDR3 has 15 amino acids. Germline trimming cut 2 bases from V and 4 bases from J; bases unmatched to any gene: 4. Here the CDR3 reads CASSLGGRGTGELFF. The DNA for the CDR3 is TGTGCCAGCAGTTTAGGGGGGAGGGGCACCGGGGAGCTGTTTTTT.

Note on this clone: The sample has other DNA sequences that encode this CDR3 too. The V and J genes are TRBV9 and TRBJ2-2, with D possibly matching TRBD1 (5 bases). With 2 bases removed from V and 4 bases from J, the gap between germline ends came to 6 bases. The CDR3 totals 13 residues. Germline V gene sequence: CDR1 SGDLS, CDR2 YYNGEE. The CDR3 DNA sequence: TGTGCCAGCAGCGTCACAGGCACCGGGGAGCTGTTTTTT. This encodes CASSVTGTGELFF.

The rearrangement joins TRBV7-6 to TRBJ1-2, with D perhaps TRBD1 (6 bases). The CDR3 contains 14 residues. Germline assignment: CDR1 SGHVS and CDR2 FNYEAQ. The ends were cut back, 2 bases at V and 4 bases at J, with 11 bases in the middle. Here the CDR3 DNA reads TGTGCCAGCAGCTTACGTCAGGGGTCCTATGGCTACACCTTC. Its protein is CASSLRQGSYGYTF. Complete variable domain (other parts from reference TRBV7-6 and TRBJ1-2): GAGVSQSPRYKVTKRGQDVALRCDPISGHVSLYWYRQALGQGPEFLTYFNYEAQQDKSGLPNDRFSAERPEGSISTLTIQRTEQRDSAMYRCASSLRQGSYGYTFGSGTRLTVV.

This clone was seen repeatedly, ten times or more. For the CDR3, the DNA is TGCGCCAGCAGCCAAGATCCTACTAGGCCCCAGCATTTT. The encoded protein is CASSQDPTRPQHF. The gene calls are TRBV4-1 and TRBJ1-5; no firm D call. Trimming cost V 0 bases and J 9 bases, with 9 bases left between them. The germline gives CDR1 MGHRA, CDR2 YSYEKL. CDR3 length: 13 amino acids.

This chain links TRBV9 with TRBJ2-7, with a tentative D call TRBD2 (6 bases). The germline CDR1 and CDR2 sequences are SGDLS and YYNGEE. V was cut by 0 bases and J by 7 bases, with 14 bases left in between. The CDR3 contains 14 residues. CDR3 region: CASSVGAGSWEQYF. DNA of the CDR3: TGTGCCAGCAGCGTAGGGGCGGGGTCTTGGGAGCAGTACTTC.